This note documents a single T cell receptor beta chain sequence. Its antigen is not identified. The repertoire was sequenced with immunoSEQ multiplex PCR; TCRdb's copy has only in-frame clones and lacks some. The sample holds around 60,000 clones, around three quarters seen once. This record belongs to a study of T cells in tumors after PD-1 blockade. Study information: No patient had prior checkpoint blockade, systemic immunosuppression, or radiotherapy within 4 weeks. During anti-PD-1 treatment, some patients continued daily vismodegib 150 mg. Points from the study as a whole: Peripheral recruitment is suggested, as some novel exhausted tumor clones were in pre-treatment blood.

The CDR3 runs to 15 residues. Deletions cut 2 bases from V and 6 bases from J, with 15 bases between. Per the germline V gene, CDR1 is SGHDT and CDR2 is YYEEEE. This TCR derives from a human donor with basal cell carcinoma. This sequence joins TRBV5-6 and TRBJ1-5; a possible D gene is TRBD1 (6 bases). The sequences come from PBMCs, collected before anti-PD-1 treatment. CDR3 region: CASSLTGQGAQPQHF. The CDR3 nucleotides are TGTGCCAGCAGCTTAACAGGGCAGGGCGCTCAGCCCCAGCATTTT.